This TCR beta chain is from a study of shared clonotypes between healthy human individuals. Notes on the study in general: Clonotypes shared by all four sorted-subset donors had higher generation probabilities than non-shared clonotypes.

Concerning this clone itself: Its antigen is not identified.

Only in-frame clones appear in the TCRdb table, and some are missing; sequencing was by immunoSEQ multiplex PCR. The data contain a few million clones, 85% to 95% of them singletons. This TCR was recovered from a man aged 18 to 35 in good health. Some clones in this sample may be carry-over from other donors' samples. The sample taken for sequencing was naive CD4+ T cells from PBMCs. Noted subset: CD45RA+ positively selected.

CDR3: CASSDGAGRYTEAFF. The CDR3 DNA sequence: TGTGCCAGCAGTGACGGTGCGGGCAGGTACACTGAAGCTTTCTTT. The chain joins TRBV2 to TRBJ1-1, with D uncertain. Germline V CDR1 and CDR2: SNHLY, FYNNEI. The CDR3 sequence is 15 residues long. Trimming shortened V by 3 bases and J by 3 bases, and 14 bases separated the two germline ends.